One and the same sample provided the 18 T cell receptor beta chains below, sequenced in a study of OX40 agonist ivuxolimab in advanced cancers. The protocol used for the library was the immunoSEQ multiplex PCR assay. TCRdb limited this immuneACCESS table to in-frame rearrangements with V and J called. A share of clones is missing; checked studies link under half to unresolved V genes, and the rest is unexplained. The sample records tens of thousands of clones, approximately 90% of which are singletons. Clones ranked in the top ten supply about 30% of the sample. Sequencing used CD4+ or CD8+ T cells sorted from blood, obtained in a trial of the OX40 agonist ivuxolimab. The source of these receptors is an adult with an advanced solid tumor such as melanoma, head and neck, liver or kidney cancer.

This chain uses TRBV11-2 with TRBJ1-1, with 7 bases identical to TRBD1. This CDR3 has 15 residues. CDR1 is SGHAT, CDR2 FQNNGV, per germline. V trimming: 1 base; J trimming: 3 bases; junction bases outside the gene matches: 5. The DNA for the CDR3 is TGTGCCAGCAGCTTAGGGGCGACAGGGTACACTGAAGCTTTCTTT. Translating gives CASSLGATGYTEAFF.

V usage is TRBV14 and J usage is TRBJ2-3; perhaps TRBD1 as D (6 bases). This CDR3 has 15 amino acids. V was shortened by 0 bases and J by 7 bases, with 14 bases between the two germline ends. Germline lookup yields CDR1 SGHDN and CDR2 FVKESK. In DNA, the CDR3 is TGTGCCAGCAGCCAAGAACTAGGGGACATATATACGCAGTATTTT. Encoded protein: CASSQELGDIYTQYF.

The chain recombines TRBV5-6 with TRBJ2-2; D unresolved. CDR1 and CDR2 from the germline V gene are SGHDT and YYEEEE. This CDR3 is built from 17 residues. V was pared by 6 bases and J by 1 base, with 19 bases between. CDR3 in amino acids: CASNLLNWGENTGELFF. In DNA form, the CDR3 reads TGTGCCAGCAACCTACTTAACTGGGGTGAGAACACCGGGGAGCTGTTTTTT.

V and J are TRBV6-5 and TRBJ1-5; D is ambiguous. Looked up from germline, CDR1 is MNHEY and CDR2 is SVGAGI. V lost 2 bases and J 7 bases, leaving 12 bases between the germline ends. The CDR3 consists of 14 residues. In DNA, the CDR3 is TGTGCCAGCAGTTACGCCGGCGTAGGACAGCCCCAGCATTTT. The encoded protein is CASSYAGVGQPQHF.

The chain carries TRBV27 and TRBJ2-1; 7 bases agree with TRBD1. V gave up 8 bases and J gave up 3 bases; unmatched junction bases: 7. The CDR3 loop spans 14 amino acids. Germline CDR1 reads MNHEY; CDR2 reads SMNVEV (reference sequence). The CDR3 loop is CASGETGIYNEQFF. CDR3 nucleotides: TGTGCCAGCGGAGAGACAGGGATCTACAATGAGCAGTTCTTC.

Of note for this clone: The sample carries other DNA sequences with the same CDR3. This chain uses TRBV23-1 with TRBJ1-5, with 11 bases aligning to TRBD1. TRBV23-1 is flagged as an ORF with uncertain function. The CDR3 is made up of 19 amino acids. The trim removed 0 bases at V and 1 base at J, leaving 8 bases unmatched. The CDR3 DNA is TGCGCCAGCAGTCAATCAGGGGACAGGGGGAAAGTAAGCAATCAGCCCCAGCATTTT. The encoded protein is CASSQSGDRGKVSNQPQHF.

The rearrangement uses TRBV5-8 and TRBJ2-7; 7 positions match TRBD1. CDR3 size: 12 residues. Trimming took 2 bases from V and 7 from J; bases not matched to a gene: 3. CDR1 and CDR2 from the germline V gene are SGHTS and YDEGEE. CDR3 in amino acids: CASSFSGGEQYF. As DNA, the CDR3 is TGTGCCAGCAGCTTTTCAGGGGGTGAGCAGTACTTC.

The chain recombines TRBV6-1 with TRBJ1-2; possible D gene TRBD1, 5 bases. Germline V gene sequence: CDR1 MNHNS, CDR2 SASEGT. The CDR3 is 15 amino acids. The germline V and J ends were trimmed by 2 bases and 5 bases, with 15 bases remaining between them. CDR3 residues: CASSESSAGRYGYTF. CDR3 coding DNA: TGTGCCAGCAGTGAATCATCGGCAGGGAGATATGGCTACACCTTC.

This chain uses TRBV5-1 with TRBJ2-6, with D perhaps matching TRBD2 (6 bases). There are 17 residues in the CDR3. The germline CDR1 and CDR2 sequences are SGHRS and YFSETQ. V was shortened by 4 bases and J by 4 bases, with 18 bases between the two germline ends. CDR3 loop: CASSQLMGGAGANVLTF. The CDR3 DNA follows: TGCGCCAGCAGCCAGCTAATGGGCGGGGCCGGGGCCAACGTCCTGACTTTC.

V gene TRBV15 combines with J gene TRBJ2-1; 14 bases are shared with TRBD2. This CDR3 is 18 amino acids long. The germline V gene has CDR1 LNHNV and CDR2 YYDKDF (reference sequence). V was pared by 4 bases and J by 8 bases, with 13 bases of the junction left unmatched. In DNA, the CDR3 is TGTGCCACCAGCACTGGACTAGCGGGAGGACGGTTTAGGGATGAGCAGTTCTTC. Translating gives CATSTGLAGGRFRDEQFF.

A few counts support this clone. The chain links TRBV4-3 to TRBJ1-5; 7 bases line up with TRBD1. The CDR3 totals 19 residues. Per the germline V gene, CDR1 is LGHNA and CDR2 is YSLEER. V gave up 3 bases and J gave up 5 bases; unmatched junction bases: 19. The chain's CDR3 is CASSHEPKTGRLTDQPQHF. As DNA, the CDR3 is TGCGCCAGCAGCCATGAACCTAAGACAGGGAGGTTGACCGATCAGCCCCAGCATTTT.

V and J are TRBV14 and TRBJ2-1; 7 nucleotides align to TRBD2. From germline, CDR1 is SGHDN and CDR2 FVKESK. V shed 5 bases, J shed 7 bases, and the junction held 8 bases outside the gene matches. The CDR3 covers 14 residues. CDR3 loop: CASSWIAGVNEQFF. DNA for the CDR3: TGTGCCAGCAGCTGGATAGCGGGTGTGAATGAGCAGTTCTTC.

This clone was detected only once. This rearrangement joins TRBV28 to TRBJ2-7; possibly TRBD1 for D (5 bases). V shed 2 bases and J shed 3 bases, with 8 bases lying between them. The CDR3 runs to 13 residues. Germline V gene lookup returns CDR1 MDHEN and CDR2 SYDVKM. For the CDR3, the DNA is TGTGCCAGCAGTTTAAGGGGAATCTACGAGCAGTACTTC. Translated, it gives CASSLRGIYEQYF.

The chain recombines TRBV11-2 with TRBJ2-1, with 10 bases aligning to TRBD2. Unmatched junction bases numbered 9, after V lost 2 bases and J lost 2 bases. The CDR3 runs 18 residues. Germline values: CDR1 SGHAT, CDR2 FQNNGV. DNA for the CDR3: TGTGCCAGCAGCTTAAACCTTCTAGCGGGAGAGCCCTACAATGAGCAGTTCTTC. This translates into CASSLNLLAGEPYNEQFF. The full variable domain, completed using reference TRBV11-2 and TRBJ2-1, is EAGVAQSPRYKIIEKRQSVAFWCNPISGHATLYWYQQILGQGPKLLIQFQNNGVVDDSQLPKDRFSAERLKGVDSTLKIQPAKLEDSAVYLCASSLNLLAGEPYNEQFFGPGTRLTVL.

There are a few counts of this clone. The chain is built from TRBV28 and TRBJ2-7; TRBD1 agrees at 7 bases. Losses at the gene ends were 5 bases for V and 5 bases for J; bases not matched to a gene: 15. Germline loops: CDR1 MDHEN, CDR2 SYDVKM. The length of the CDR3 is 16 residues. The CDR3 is CASSLKGTDIGHEQYF. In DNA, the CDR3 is TGTGCCAGCAGTCTAAAGGGGACAGACATTGGTCACGAGCAGTACTTC.

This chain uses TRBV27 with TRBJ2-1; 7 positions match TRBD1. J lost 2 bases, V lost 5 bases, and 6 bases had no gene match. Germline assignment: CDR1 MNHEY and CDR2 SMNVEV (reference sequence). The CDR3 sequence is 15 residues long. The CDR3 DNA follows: TGTGCCAGCAGTGACGGGACAGACACCTACAATGAGCAGTTCTTC. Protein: CASSDGTDTYNEQFF.

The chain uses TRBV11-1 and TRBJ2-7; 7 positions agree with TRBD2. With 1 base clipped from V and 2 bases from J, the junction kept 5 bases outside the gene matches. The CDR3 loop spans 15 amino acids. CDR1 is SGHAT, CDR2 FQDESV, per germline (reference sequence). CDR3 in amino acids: CASSLESGTAYEQYF. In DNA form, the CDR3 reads TGTGCCAGCAGCTTAGAAAGCGGGACCGCCTACGAGCAGTACTTC.

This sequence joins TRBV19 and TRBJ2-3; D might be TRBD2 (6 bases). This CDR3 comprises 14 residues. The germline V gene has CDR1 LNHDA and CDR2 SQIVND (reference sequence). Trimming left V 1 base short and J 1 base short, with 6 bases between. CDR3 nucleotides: TGTGCCAGTAGTATAGCGGGAGGCACAGATACGCAGTATTTT. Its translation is CASSIAGGTDTQYF.